This TCR beta chain was retrieved from a study of technical replicates of blood from several donors. This CDR3 comprises 17 residues. V lost 5 bases to trimming and J lost 11 bases; unmatched junction nucleotides: 19. Germline loops: CDR1 SEHNR, CDR2 FQNEAQ (reference sequence). Produced via immunoSEQ multiplex PCR; TCRdb's table is partial and in-frame only. The repertoire has some 87,000 clones, approximately 97% of them found once; the top ten carry more than 0.15%. Sequenced: T cells isolated from PBMCs. The sequence derives from a human donor in good health. The rearrangement joins TRBV7-9 to TRBJ2-4; TRBD1 matches at 9 bases. As DNA, the CDR3 is TGTGCCAGCAGCCCTATTTTTGGGGGGACAGGGAGGGACCTTCAGTACTTC. This translates into CASSPIFGGTGRDLQYF.